The clone carrying this T cell receptor (beta chain) was counted between two and nine times. V was clipped by 5 bases and J by 4 bases; unmatched bases: 2. The CDR3 has 13 residues. Germline values: CDR1 MGHRA, CDR2 YSYEKL. The sample belongs to a study of blood T cell repertoires in COVID-19. As originally analysed: Quantification of nucleated cells was approximated via reference gene primer amplification. Using immunoSEQ multiplex PCR, the repertoire was profiled, and TCRdb retains in-frame clones only, with some absent. V, J and clone size reflect that table, while D and trimming were determined from the DNA. The sample has about 370,000 clones, approximately 88% seen once; the top ten hold about 3%.

This chain uses TRBV4-1 with TRBJ1-5; 7 nucleotides line up with TRBD1. The receptor's source is a woman aged 25-40 years with COVID-19, enrolled during active disease. The sample was peripheral blood. This CDR3 is CASSRTGNQPQHF. The CDR3 DNA follows: TGCGCCAGCAGCAGGACAGGTAATCAGCCCCAGCATTTT.